There are many counts of the clone carrying this T cell receptor beta chain. The target antigen is unknown. Germline assignment: CDR1 MNHNS and CDR2 SASEGT. The CDR3 spans 13 residues. V dropped 3 bases and J dropped 6 bases, with 12 bases sitting between them. The record originates from a study of regulatory T cells in long-lasting Graves disease. Study-level findings and limits: The number of shared public clonotypes was higher in persistent patients (approximately 3,000) than new patients (more than 850). Results may be inaccurate due to the small sample size.

Described time point: newly diagnosed GD, antithyroid drugs for less than 3 months. PBMC-derived RNA was used for the TCR library. Combining iRepertoire HTBI primers with Arm-PCR of CDR3 regions, the authors built TCR beta libraries. TCRdb used MiXCR to reprocess the multiplex PCR reads, holding one entry per CDR3 protein. The table shows some 460,000 distinct CDR3 sequences, with under 20% occurring only once. Separately, the same data were catalogued under a study of T cells in Graves' hyperthyroidism and ophthalmopathy.

The chain employs TRBV6-1 and TRBJ2-7, with D perhaps being TRBD1 or TRBD2 (5 bases each). This sequence was found in a man aged 35 to 55 with Graves disease. Sequencing used peripheral blood mononuclear cells (PBMCs), obtained at new diagnosis, from a patient treated with antithyroid drugs. The chain's CDR3 is CASSDRGAAEQYF. CDR3 nucleotide sequence: TGTGCCAGCAGTGATAGAGGGGCCGCCGAGCAGTACTTC.